The clone carrying this T cell receptor (beta chain) has a count of ten or more. What it binds is unknown. The investigators amplified TCR beta CDR3 regions from RNA transcripts. Initially, a first-round RT-PCR of the TCR CDR3 employed the HTBI primer set. TCRdb recomputed calls from the multiplex PCR reads with MiXCR, one row per CDR3 protein. In the table there are about 760,000 distinct CDR3 sequences, over 35% of which are singletons. This sample is drawn from a study of T cells in Graves' hyperthyroidism and ophthalmopathy. Study-level background: The authors collected peripheral blood at initial diagnosis, before any treatment.

Findings of the study overall: Most thyroid-expanded clonotypes above 0.001 were also found in blood.

From germline, CDR1 is SGHTA and CDR2 FQGNSA. Trimming took 1 base from V and 12 from J, leaving 10 bases between them. This CDR3 contains 13 residues. The receptor was derived from a woman between 40 and 55 years old with Graves' hyperthyroidism. The sample comprised blood. The genes are TRBV7-2 and TRBJ1-6; perhaps TRBD1 as D (5 bases). The CDR3: CASSLEGRLPLHF. The CDR3, as DNA: TGTGCCAGCAGCTTAGAGGGGCGATTACCCCTCCACTTT.